Listed here are 10 T cell receptor beta chains from one sample, sequenced in a study of blood T cell repertoires in COVID-19. TCRdb's table, derived via immunoSEQ multiplex PCR, lists solely in-frame clones and lacks some. The sample gives fewer than 200,000 clones, more than 70% of which show up once; around 2.3% is in the top ten. The sample comprised peripheral blood. The receptors shown here come from a man between 40 and 49 years old with active or convalescent COVID-19.

The CDR3 DNA reads as TGTGCCAGCAGGGACAGCAGCACAGATACGCAGTATTTT. It is translated as CASRDSSTDTQYF. V and J are TRBV7-9 and TRBJ2-3, with D possibly matching TRBD1 (6 bases). Germline V gene sequence: CDR1 SEHNR, CDR2 FQNEAQ (reference sequence). Trimming removed 6 bases at V and 0 bases at J, with 7 bases between. CDR3 size: 13 residues.

V is TRBV18 and J is TRBJ2-1; the D is unclear. Trimming removed 0 bases from V and 0 bases from J, with 12 bases in between. Per the germline V gene, CDR1 is KGHSH and CDR2 is LQKENI. CDR3 length: 17 residues. In DNA, the CDR3 is TGTGCCAGCTCACCACCGAAGGCGGCCAACTCCTACAATGAGCAGTTCTTC. Protein product: CASSPPKAANSYNEQFF.

This clone has only a few counts. V usage is TRBV27 and J usage is TRBJ1-2; D may be TRBD1 (6 bases). The CDR3 totals 15 residues. V dropped 2 bases and J dropped 5 bases, with 15 bases sitting between them. Looked up from germline, CDR1 is MNHEY and CDR2 is SMNVEV (reference sequence). Here the CDR3 DNA reads TGTGCCAGCAGTTTAATTGGGGGCCAGGGTTATGGCTACACCTTC. This gives the protein CASSLIGGQGYGYTF.

V usage is TRBV30 and J usage is TRBJ1-5; TRBD1 is a possible D gene (6 bases). V was shortened by 3 bases and J by 0 bases, with 12 bases between the two germline ends. CDR3 length equals 15 residues. Germline V gives CDR1 GTSNPN, CDR2 SVGIG (reference sequence). This chain's CDR3 is CAWRSLGGSNQPQHF. The CDR3 bases are TGTGCCTGGAGATCACTAGGGGGTAGCAATCAGCCCCAGCATTTT.

A few counts support this clone. The chain recombines TRBV27 with TRBJ1-2; TRBD1 might be the D (6 bases). The CDR3 sequence is 16 residues long. The V gene lost 5 bases and the J gene lost 4 bases, with 20 bases spanning the gap. The germline V gene has CDR1 MNHEY and CDR2 SMNVEV (reference sequence). The DNA for the CDR3 is TGTGCCAGCAGTCCCGGGGGGGGCGCGGTTTCCTATGGCTACACCTTC. This sequence encodes CASSPGGGAVSYGYTF.

This chain joins TRBV4-2 and TRBJ2-7, with no clear D. Germline assignment: CDR1 LGHNA and CDR2 YNFKEQ. This CDR3 region has 15 residues. V lost 1 base and J lost 2, with 12 bases in between. For the CDR3, the DNA is TGTGCCAGCAGCCAAGTCATGACAACCACCTACGAGCAGTACTTC. It is translated as CASSQVMTTTYEQYF.

V and J are TRBV27 and TRBJ1-1; unclear D gene. From germline, CDR1 is MNHEY and CDR2 SMNVEV (reference sequence). The CDR3 totals 13 residues. V shed 5 bases and J shed 6 bases, with 13 bases lying between them. This CDR3 reads CASSKNTAPEAFF. In DNA, the CDR3 is TGTGCCAGCAGTAAAAATACAGCCCCTGAAGCTTTCTTT.

The CDR3 loop is CASSLRQRNTGELFF. In DNA, the CDR3 is TGTGCCAGCAGTTTGCGACAGCGAAACACCGGGGAGCTGTTTTTT. The chain joins TRBV28 to TRBJ2-2, with D tentatively TRBD1 (5 bases). Trimming pared 3 bases from V and 2 bases from J, leaving 10 bases between. The CDR3 has 15 amino acids. Germline V lookup: CDR1 MDHEN, CDR2 SYDVKM.

The chain employs TRBV7-8 and TRBJ1-5; D is undetermined. The germline V and J ends were trimmed by 1 base and 1 base, with 5 bases remaining between them. Germline loops: CDR1 SGHVS, CDR2 FQNEAQ. The CDR3 has 14 amino acids. This chain's CDR3 is CASSLGKSNQPQHF. CDR3 DNA: TGTGCCAGCAGCTTAGGTAAAAGCAATCAGCCCCAGCATTTT.

The rearrangement links TRBV7-2 to TRBJ2-7; D unresolved. This CDR3 region has 14 residues. Between the trimmed V and J ends, which lost 4 bases and 0 bases, there was a span of 10 bases. Germline CDR1 and CDR2: SGHTA and FQGNSA. CDR3 in amino acids: CASSSRRNSYEQYF. As DNA, the CDR3 is TGTGCCAGCAGCTCCAGGCGCAACTCCTACGAGCAGTACTTC.